Reported below is one TCR beta chain. This clonotype was detected many times. The antigen it recognizes is unknown. Base quality data are lacking; no much larger clone is found one base away. This entry is derived from a study of identical twins (dated by TCRdb to between 2015 and 2016). Looking at the study overall: To test whether fetal clonotypes persist, the study used deep sequencing on TCR alpha and beta repertoires from monozygotic twins, unrelated adults of various ages, and cord blood. To rule out contamination, replicate twin experiments were performed at different times with different library preparation protocols. Overall study outcomes, separate from this receptor: Fewer insertions were carried by abundant cord blood beta clonotypes, a similar but weaker trend appeared in young adult naive repertoires, and no such trend appeared in memory repertoires. Invariant T cells such as MAIT and iNKT could partly confound zero-insertion analyses, although diverse VJ usage argued against such confounding for most clonotypes. Conclusions relied on cross-sectional statistical analysis, since the same donors could not be followed over many years. In monozygotic twins, recombination models systematically underestimated out-of-frame TCR alpha sharing, but the models matched the sharing seen between unrelated individuals. Excess twin sharing in beta out-of-frame sequences was weaker because fewer shared sequences lowered the signal-to-noise ratio. Compared with coincidental sharing between unrelated individuals, out-of-frame TCR alpha sequences shared between twins showed an excess of sequences with low generation probability.

Libraries came from 5' RACE. These reads were obtained on an Illumina HiSeq 2000. A universal primer binding site was introduced by template switching, and a unique molecular identifier was present in the final cDNA, enabling accurate counting of TCR cDNA molecules. First-strand cDNA for TCR alpha and beta chains was synthesized from specific primers in the conserved constant-segment region. To control for contamination, each cDNA library was double barcoded with a SMART-Mk sample barcode plus Illumina barcodes. TruSeq adapter sequences and Illumina sample barcodes were added in two successive PCR steps. TCR alpha and beta cDNA libraries were sequenced on the Illumina HiSeq platform with custom primers. Per the original workflow: Raw reads were processed with MiGEC to extract unique molecular identifiers, and MiXCR was used to determine CDR3 positions. For each individual, recombination models were inferred using an EM algorithm with the repgenHMM and IGoR tools. The tcR package in R was used for shared clonotype analysis, with sharing normalized by the product of cloneset sizes. To study raw recombination without the effects of thymic and clonal selection, out-of-frame nonproductive sequences were analyzed. TCRdb reanalyzed the raw reads on its own, using fastp at Q25 for trimming and MiXCR for clone calling, and kept in-frame beta chains. Under each unique CDR3 protein, matching rows form one entry showing the most common genes and DNA. The V and J calls follow TCRdb's processing rather than the paper's. The sample profile shows 500,000 or so distinct CDR3 sequences; 13% to 15% of them were found once. The top ten clones comprise 0.95% to 1% of the sample.

Only healthy Caucasian donors were included. Three pairs of female monozygotic twins, all aged roughly 18 to 29 years, were included in the twin cohort. Positive isolation kits from Invitrogen were used to isolate CD4+ and CD8+ T cell populations. V loses 6 bases at its end and J loses 5 bases; junction bases beyond the gene matches: 3. There are 14 amino acids in the CDR3, from cysteine to phenylalanine inclusive. Only CDR3 DNA remains: 42 bases, in frame from the first base. Another study also made use of these data, one on yellow fever vaccine responses in identical twins. The other study reports the following: The T cell response to vaccination in identical twins was reported by the authors to appear partly convergent and partly personalized. Focusing on identical twins, the study followed the T cell clones that responded to the vaccine, and did so with precision.

This clonotype was obtained from a woman younger than 35 in good health. The chain is made from TRBV12-3 or TRBV12-4 and TRBJ2-2, with 10 junctional bases fitting TRBD1. Input material: CD4+ T cells sorted from blood. The nucleotides are TGTGCCAGCAGGCAGGGACAGGGGACCGGGGAGCTGTTTTTT. Translated, this is CASRQGQGTGELFF.